Following are 27 T cell receptor beta chains from one sample sequenced in a study of shared clonotypes between healthy human individuals. Measured with immunoSEQ multiplex PCR; TCRdb has only the in-frame clones, and not every one. The sample gives hundreds of thousands of clones, 74% of which show up once; more than 1.5% is in the top ten. The sequencing input was memory CD4+ T cells sorted from blood. Subset here: CD45RA-negative fraction. The receptor set was obtained from a woman in her twenties or thirties in good health.

V is TRBV7-2 and J is TRBJ2-2; 7 positions agree with TRBD1. The CDR3 has 14 residues. The J segment lost 5 bases and the V segment lost 0 bases, leaving 0 bases of the junction unmatched. Per germline, CDR1 SGHTA and CDR2 FQGNSA. The CDR3 DNA is TGTGCCAGCAGCTTAGCGACAGGGACCGGGGAGCTGTTTTTT. This sequence encodes CASSLATGTGELFF.

CDR3 sequence: CASSLLALNEQFF. In nucleotides, the CDR3 is TGTGCCAGCAGCCTTCTAGCCCTCAATGAGCAGTTCTTC. The genes are TRBV6-5 and TRBJ2-1; weak D call: TRBD2 (5 bases). Trimming left V 6 bases short and J 6 bases short, with 12 bases between. Germline lookup yields CDR1 MNHEY and CDR2 SVGAGI. The CDR3 totals 13 residues.

The chain uses TRBV5-1 and TRBJ2-7, with D possibly TRBD2 on 6 matching bases. Germline CDR1 and CDR2: SGHRS and YFSETQ. The CDR3 has 14 residues. Between the trimmed V and J ends, which lost 3 bases and 7 bases, there was a span of 17 bases. CDR3: CASSWDGTRGEQYF. CDR3 sequence (DNA): TGCGCCAGCAGCTGGGACGGGACCCGGGGGGAGCAGTACTTC.

The rearrangement links TRBV19 to TRBJ2-1, with 11 bases that match TRBD2. The CDR3 length is 16 residues. V shed 5 bases, J shed 2 bases, and the junction held 5 bases outside the gene matches. Germline CDR1 is LNHDA and CDR2 is SQIVND (reference sequence). The DNA of the CDR3 is TGTGCCAGTAGTTCACAGACTAGCGGGACCTACAATGAGCAGTTCTTC. It is translated as CASSSQTSGTYNEQFF.

In the case of this clone: Other DNA sequences in the same sample also yield this CDR3. The J gene is TRBJ1-1, the V gene TRBV6-1; D is undetermined. The CDR3 extends over 13 amino acids. Trimming shortened V by 2 bases and J by 5 bases, and 9 bases separated the two germline ends. Looked up from germline, CDR1 is MNHNS and CDR2 is SASEGT. The CDR3, as DNA: TGTGCCAGCAGTGAACTAGGAGGTACTGAAGCTTTCTTT. Translated, it gives CASSELGGTEAFF.

The chain combines TRBV6-4 with TRBJ2-3; either TRBD1 or TRBD2 may supply D (5 bases each). V was trimmed by 0 bases and J by 0 bases, leaving 7 bases between them. The V gene's germline CDR1 is MRHNA and CDR2 SNTAGT. The CDR3 loop spans 15 amino acids. CDR3 region: CASSDSGGSTDTQYF. The CDR3 DNA follows: TGTGCCAGCAGTGACTCTGGGGGTAGCACAGATACGCAGTATTTT.

The V and J genes are TRBV6-1 and TRBJ2-1, with TRBD2 as a possible D gene (6 bases). The CDR3 runs to 14 residues. V gave up 7 bases and J gave up 5 bases, with 15 bases separating them. Germline loops: CDR1 MNHNS, CDR2 SASEGT. The CDR3 is CASKIAETNNEQFF. The CDR3 nucleotides are TGTGCCAGCAAGATAGCGGAAACTAACAATGAGCAGTTCTTC.

The chain couples TRBV5-1 to TRBJ2-3; tentative D call: TRBD2 (6 bases). The V gene lost 4 bases and the J gene lost 0 bases, with 12 bases spanning the gap. The V gene's germline CDR1 is SGHRS and CDR2 YFSETQ. The CDR3 covers 15 residues. This chain's CDR3 is CASSPLGTSTDTQYF. The CDR3 DNA reads TGCGCCAGCAGCCCCCTCGGGACTAGCACAGATACGCAGTATTTT.

The CDR3 nucleotides read TGTGCCAGCACCCACACAGATACGCAGTATTTT. Its translation is CASTHTDTQYF. The chain has TRBV6-1 and TRBJ2-3; no reliable D call. Germline loops: CDR1 MNHNS, CDR2 SASEGT. V was pared by 7 bases and J by 2 bases, with 4 bases between. This CDR3 is 11 amino acids long.

The rearrangement links TRBV7-2 to TRBJ2-2; perhaps TRBD1 as D (5 bases). Trimming took 2 bases from V and 7 from J, leaving 8 bases between them. Germline lookup yields CDR1 SGHTA and CDR2 FQGNSA. This CDR3 is 13 amino acids long. The DNA for the CDR3 is TGTGCCAGCAGCTTACATACAGGCGGGGAGCTGTTTTTT. It encodes CASSLHTGGELFF.

This clone was found once. This rearrangement joins TRBV19 to TRBJ2-5, with unresolved D. The CDR3 length is 15 residues. Per germline, CDR1 LNHDA and CDR2 SQIVND (reference sequence). The V and J ends lost 3 bases and 5 bases respectively, with 16 bases between them. CDR3 bases: TGTGCCAGTAGTATCTCTAAGGTAGTCGGGGAGACCCAGTACTTC. It specifies CASSISKVVGETQYF.

There are a few counts of this clone. The V and J genes are TRBV5-6 and TRBJ1-5, with D maybe TRBD1 (5 bases). CDR1 and CDR2 (germline): SGHDT, YYEEEE. This CDR3 has 15 residues. V gave up 4 bases and J gave up 6 bases, with 17 bases separating them. This chain's CDR3 is CASSQGHSDIQPQHF. The CDR3 coding sequence is TGTGCCAGCAGCCAAGGACATTCCGACATTCAGCCCCAGCATTTT.

This clone was recorded once. The gene calls are TRBV13 and TRBJ2-4; D is possibly TRBD2 (6 bases). The V end was cut by 5 bases, the J end by 0 bases, with 11 bases between. This CDR3 is 15 amino acids long. Germline CDR1 reads PRHDT; CDR2 reads FYEKMQ (reference sequence). CDR3 sequence (DNA): TGTGCCAGCAGCCCTGGGGGGTTAGCCAAAAACATTCAGTACTTC. Translated: CASSPGGLAKNIQYF.

Details on this clone: Compared with germline, one end of the junction differs, possibly owing to a read error. This chain links TRBV10-1 with TRBJ2-7, with TRBD2 matching over 8 bases. The CDR3 has 13 residues. Germline CDR1 and CDR2: WNHNN and SYGVQD (reference sequence). The CDR3 is CASSESGSSKFWF. The DNA for the CDR3 is TGCGCCAGCAGTGAGAGCGGGAGCAGTAAATTTTGGTTC.

The chain uses TRBV30 and TRBJ2-5; D might be TRBD2 (6 bases). Trimming removed 0 bases at V and 5 bases at J, with 16 bases between. The CDR3 is made up of 15 amino acids. Germline-derived CDR1 and CDR2 are GTSNPN and SVGIG (reference sequence). The CDR3 spells CAWSVGWRDGETQYF. The CDR3 DNA is TGTGCCTGGAGTGTAGGGTGGCGGGACGGTGAGACCCAGTACTTC. Full variable domain (remainder filled in from reference TRBV30 and TRBJ2-5): SQTIHQWPATLVQPVGSPLSLECTVEGTSNPNLYWYRQAAGRGLQLLFYSVGIGQISSEVPQNLSASRPQDRQFILSSKKLLLSDSGFYLCAWSVGWRDGETQYFGPGTRLLVL.

This clone came up a few times. This chain's CDR3 is CASSLGGTGQMNTEAFF. Here the CDR3 DNA reads TGTGCCAGCAGCTTAGGGGGGACAGGGCAGATGAACACTGAAGCTTTCTTT. The chain employs TRBV7-6 and TRBJ1-1; 9 nucleotides align to TRBD1. The J segment lost 0 bases and the V segment lost 1 base, leaving 6 bases of the junction unmatched. Germline lookup yields CDR1 SGHVS and CDR2 FNYEAQ. The CDR3 is made up of 17 amino acids. Complete variable domain (other parts from reference TRBV7-6 and TRBJ1-1): GAGVSQSPRYKVTKRGQDVALRCDPISGHVSLYWYRQALGQGPEFLTYFNYEAQQDKSGLPNDRFSAERPEGSISTLTIQRTEQRDSAMYRCASSLGGTGQMNTEAFFGQGTRLTVV.

J is TRBJ1-4 and V is TRBV4-1; D remains ambiguous. The V gene lost 3 bases and the J gene lost 5 bases, with 7 bases spanning the gap. Germline assignment: CDR1 MGHRA and CDR2 YSYEKL. The CDR3 totals 13 residues. CDR3 protein: CASSQTRNEKLFF. In nucleotides, the CDR3 is TGCGCCAGCAGCCAGACCAGGAATGAAAAACTGTTTTTT.

About this clone itself: Within the sample, other DNA sequences also encode this same CDR3. The rearrangement joins TRBV7-9 to TRBJ2-7, with 11 bases identical to TRBD2. The CDR3 runs 15 residues. The V gene's germline CDR1 is SEHNR and CDR2 FQNEAQ (reference sequence). The V and J ends lost 5 bases and 0 bases, in that order; junction bases with no gene match: 3. CDR3 sequence: CASSPTSGSSYEQYF. In DNA form, the CDR3 reads TGTGCCAGCAGCCCTACTAGCGGGAGCTCCTACGAGCAGTACTTC.

This clone was seen once. V gene TRBV28 combines with J gene TRBJ2-2; the D gene is possibly TRBD2 (6 bases). From germline, CDR1 is MDHEN and CDR2 SYDVKM. This CDR3 contains 15 residues. V was pared by 3 bases and J by 4 bases, with 12 bases between. The CDR3 region has the DNA TGTGCCAGCAGTTTTGCGGGACTCGGCACCGGGGAGCTGTTTTTT. Residues: CASSFAGLGTGELFF.

This chain links TRBV19 with TRBJ2-3; the D gene is possibly TRBD2 (5 bases). V shed 6 bases and J shed 2 bases, with 12 bases lying between them. There are 14 residues in the CDR3. CDR1 is LNHDA and CDR2 is SQIVND in the germline V gene (reference sequence). The CDR3 DNA reads as TGTGCCAGTAGGAGGGAGCAGCTCACAGATACGCAGTATTTT. This encodes CASRREQLTDTQYF.

The rearrangement uses TRBV5-1 and TRBJ2-3; D not resolved. V shed 0 bases and J shed 5 bases, with 7 bases lying between them. Per the germline V gene, CDR1 is SGHRS and CDR2 is YFSETQ. This CDR3 is built from 13 residues. The CDR3 spells CASSLGPGDTQYF. CDR3 nucleotides: TGCGCCAGCAGCTTGGGGCCAGGAGATACGCAGTATTTT.

This chain connects TRBV20-1 to TRBJ1-2, with 7 bases fitting TRBD1. Germline V gene sequence: CDR1 DFQATT, CDR2 SNEGSKA (reference sequence). V trimming: 7 bases; J trimming: 6 bases; junction bases outside the gene matches: 5. The CDR3 spans 11 residues. The chain's CDR3 is CSVPGQNGYTF. The CDR3 DNA reads as TGCAGTGTCCCGGGACAGAATGGCTACACCTTC.

The chain combines TRBV7-9 with TRBJ1-1; TRBD1 matches 11 bases. V trimming: 5 bases; J trimming: 4 bases; junction bases outside the gene matches: 6. Germline CDR1 and CDR2: SEHNR and FQNEAQ (reference sequence). This CDR3 region has 15 residues. CDR3 sequence (DNA): TGTGCCAGCAGCACCGGAGGGACAGGGGGCACTGAAGCTTTCTTT. Translation gives CASSTGGTGGTEAFF.

CDR3 loop: CASLRRGVSEAFF. The CDR3 DNA reads as TGTGCCAGCCTTCGAAGAGGGGTTAGTGAAGCTTTCTTT. This chain links TRBV6-1 with TRBJ1-1; D perhaps matches TRBD1 (5 bases). Trimming took 8 bases from V and 7 from J, leaving 17 bases between them. The germline V gene encodes CDR1 MNHNS and CDR2 SASEGT. This CDR3 has 13 residues.

The chain employs TRBV21-1 and TRBJ2-7; the D call of TRBD2 is as the table states it, not checked on the DNA. TRBV21-1 constitutes a pseudogene. The length of the CDR3 is 12 residues. CDR3 nucleotides: TGTGCCACCTCGGGGGTTGTCTACGAGCAGTACTTC. Its translation is CATSGVVYEQYF.

The CDR3: CASSLGSGSYNEQFF. Here the CDR3 DNA reads TGTGCCAGCAGCTTAGGTAGCGGGAGCTACAATGAGCAGTTCTTC. The genes are TRBV7-2 and TRBJ2-1; 9 positions match TRBD2. V trimming: 1 base; J trimming: 3 bases; junction bases outside the gene matches: 1. CDR1 and CDR2 (germline): SGHTA, FQGNSA. The CDR3 sequence is 15 residues long.

This chain uses TRBV6-1 with TRBJ2-7; weak D call: TRBD1 (5 bases). CDR3 length: 11 residues. Germline CDR1 and CDR2: MNHNS and SASEGT. Trimming removed 6 bases from V and 7 bases from J, with 10 bases in between. The CDR3 sequence is CASSVYREQYF. CDR3 DNA: TGTGCCAGCAGCGTATACAGGGAGCAGTACTTC.